What follows are 7 T cell receptor beta chains derived from one specimen sequenced in a study of early T cells in non-severe SARS-CoV-2 infection. TCRdb itself ran the 5' RACE reads through MiXCR, one entry per CDR3 protein. The sample contains roughly 53,000 distinct CDR3 sequences, about 10% of which appear only once. Sequencing was done on a sample of whole blood. The receptors stem from an adult who was a healthcare worker with PCR-confirmed SARS-CoV-2 infection or an uninfected control (not recorded which).

This clonotype was seen many times. V gene TRBV10-1 combines with J gene TRBJ1-1; D might be TRBD1 (5 bases). Trimming cost V 4 bases and J 4 bases, with 13 bases left between them. Germline lookup yields CDR1 WNHNN and CDR2 SYGVQD (reference sequence). The CDR3 loop spans 14 amino acids. The CDR3 reads CASSGTRSATEAFF. In DNA form, the CDR3 reads TGCGCCAGCAGTGGGACACGCTCCGCCACTGAAGCTTTCTTT.

The chain is built from TRBV7-2 and TRBJ2-5; TRBD2 might be the D (6 bases). V lost 5 bases and J 4 bases, leaving 14 bases between the germline ends. The CDR3 runs 14 residues. CDR1 SGHTA and CDR2 FQGNSA come from the germline V gene. CDR3 coding DNA: TGTGCCAGCAGCCCAAGGCGGAGGGGAGAGACCCAGTACTTC. Translated: CASSPRRRGETQYF.

Many counts were recorded for this clonotype. This CDR3 reads CASSYGQDYGYTF. The CDR3 DNA follows: TGTGCCAGCAGTTACGGACAGGACTATGGCTACACCTTC. V is TRBV5-6 and J is TRBJ1-2; 7 positions match TRBD1. The CDR3 contains 13 residues. V was pared by 5 bases and J by 3 bases, with 4 bases of the junction left unmatched. The germline V gene encodes CDR1 SGHDT and CDR2 YYEEEE.

This clonotype has a count of ten or more. This chain joins TRBV7-9 and TRBJ1-3, with D possibly being TRBD1 (6 bases). V was cut by 4 bases and J by 0 bases, with 22 bases left in between. The germline gives CDR1 SEHNR, CDR2 FQNEAQ (reference sequence). This CDR3 region has 19 residues. This CDR3 is CASSSRAPGYRDSGNTIYF. The CDR3 DNA reads as TGTGCCAGCAGCTCCAGAGCCCCAGGGTACAGGGACTCTGGAAACACCATATATTTT.

This clonotype came up many times. V is TRBV20-1 and J is TRBJ2-7; 7 nucleotides agree with TRBD1. The CDR3 has 12 residues. Germline V CDR1 and CDR2: DFQATT, SNEGSKA (reference sequence). The ends lost 4 bases at V and 3 bases at J; junction bases unmatched: 3. The CDR3 DNA follows: TGCAGTGCTACCCAGGGGGTCTACGAGCAGTACTTC. As protein: CSATQGVYEQYF.

This chain links TRBV4-1 with TRBJ2-6; 7 bases agree with TRBD1. Germline V lookup: CDR1 MGHRA, CDR2 YSYEKL. V was pared by 0 bases and J by 3 bases, with 5 bases of the junction left unmatched. The CDR3 has 17 residues. The DNA of the CDR3 is TGCGCCAGCAGCCAAGATACAGGGGCGCGTGGGGCCAACGTCCTGACTTTC. It specifies CASSQDTGARGANVLTF.

V gene TRBV12-5 combines with J gene TRBJ2-1; weak D call: TRBD1 (6 bases). Between the trimmed V and J ends, which lost 5 bases and 8 bases, there was a span of 10 bases. Germline lookup yields CDR1 LGHNT and CDR2 FRNRAP. This CDR3 spans 12 amino acids. The CDR3 loop reads CASGTGFDEQFF. CDR3 nucleotide sequence: TGTGCTAGTGGTACAGGGTTTGATGAGCAGTTCTTC.